This TCR beta chain appears in the sequencing data of a study of B cell selection in AIRE deficiency. CD4+CD127+ cells were sorted as the conventional CD4 T cells. Some clones are missing from TCRdb's copy, which holds only in-frame ones; the method was immunoSEQ multiplex PCR. The repertoire holds 20,000 to 25,000 clones, with approximately 96% as singletons. This CDR3 region has 13 residues. Looked up from germline, CDR1 is SGHTA and CDR2 is FQGNSA. The V gene lost 5 bases and the J gene lost 1 base, with 9 bases spanning the gap. The V and J genes are TRBV7-2 and TRBJ2-7; D tentatively fits TRBD1 or TRBD2 (5 bases each). The receptor's source is a human donor with AIRE deficiency. The sample taken for sequencing was conventional CD4+ T cells sorted from PBMCs. CDR3 coding DNA: TGTGCCAGCAGCCGGGACCCTTCCTACGAGCAGTACTTC. As protein: CASSRDPSYEQYF.